The 21 T cell receptor beta chains given below trace back to one sample, sequenced in a study of graft-versus-host responses after intestinal transplantation. Clones were read by immunoSEQ multiplex PCR, and TCRdb kept only the in-frame ones, dropping some. The table lists approximately 79,000 clones, roughly four fifths of them singletons. Their recognized antigens are unknown. Source: unstimulated CD4+ T cells sorted from spleen or lymph node cells, taken before intestinal transplant. The receptor source for this set is a human donor who received an intestinal transplant.

The sample holds a few counts of this clone. V and J are TRBV28 and TRBJ2-5; 11 bases agree with TRBD2. The germline V gene encodes CDR1 MDHEN and CDR2 SYDVKM. CDR3 length equals 16 residues. V lost 5 bases and J lost 4; bases outside the gene matches: 9. For the CDR3, the DNA is TGTGCCAGCAGTGCTAGACTAGCGGGGAATAGAGAGACCCAGTACTTC. Amino acid sequence: CASSARLAGNRETQYF.

The CDR3 DNA reads as TGTGCCAGCAGTGAGGGCCCCCAGGAAGCTTTCTTT. Amino acid sequence: CASSEGPQEAFF. The chain employs TRBV2 and TRBJ1-1; the D is unclear. CDR1 and CDR2 (germline): SNHLY, FYNNEI. The CDR3 length is 12 residues. The V and J ends lost 3 bases and 8 bases respectively, with 10 bases between them.

This clone was detected once. The chain carries TRBV4-2 and TRBJ2-7; 9 bases agree with TRBD2. Germline CDR1 and CDR2: LGHNA and YNFKEQ. The ends lost 0 bases at V and 2 bases at J; junction bases unmatched: 2. The CDR3 totals 15 residues. The CDR3: CASSQDAGGPYEQYF. The CDR3 DNA reads as TGTGCCAGCAGCCAAGATGCGGGGGGGCCCTACGAGCAGTACTTC.

V usage is TRBV25-1 and J usage is TRBJ1-5, with 10 bases that match TRBD1. V lost 3 bases and J lost 4; bases outside the gene matches: 3. Looked up from germline, CDR1 is MGHDK and CDR2 is SYGVNS. The CDR3 contains 15 residues. The CDR3 nucleotides read TGTGCCAGCAGTGAGGGACAGGGGTGGAATCAGCCCCAGCATTTT. It specifies CASSEGQGWNQPQHF. Full variable domain (missing parts from reference TRBV25-1 and TRBJ1-5): EADIYQTPRYLVIGTGKKITLECSQTMGHDKMYWYQQDPGMELHLIHYSYGVNSTEKGDLSSESTVSRIRTEHFPLTLESARPSHTSQYLCASSEGQGWNQPQHFGDGTRLSIL.

The chain employs TRBV9 and TRBJ2-1; TRBD2 agrees at 7 bases. The V gene's germline CDR1 is SGDLS and CDR2 YYNGEE. Trimming cost V 5 bases and J 4 bases; bases outside gene matches: 9. The CDR3 length is 15 residues. CDR3 coding DNA: TGTGCCAGCAGGGAGGAAGGCGGGGGTTACAATGAGCAGTTCTTC. Its translation is CASREEGGGYNEQFF.

This clone appeared once. The chain joins TRBV13 to TRBJ2-1; the match to TRBD1 covers 10 bases. J lost 5 bases, V lost 4 bases, and 14 bases had no gene match. In germline, CDR1 is PRHDT, CDR2 FYEKMQ (reference sequence). CDR3 length: 18 amino acids. CDR3 sequence: CASSSQIRQGARNNEQFF. In DNA form, the CDR3 reads TGTGCCAGCAGCTCACAAATACGACAGGGGGCGCGAAACAATGAGCAGTTCTTC.

The chain combines TRBV10-3 with TRBJ2-7; D possibly corresponds to TRBD2 (5 bases). The length of the CDR3 is 15 residues. The V end was cut by 3 bases, the J end by 9 bases, with 21 bases between. CDR1 and CDR2 from the germline V gene are ENHRY and SYGVKD. CDR3 sequence reads: CAISDDDKPFAGQYF. CDR3 DNA sequence: TGTGCCATCAGTGATGACGATAAACCTTTCGCGGGGCAGTACTTC.

This sequence joins TRBV7-9 and TRBJ1-2; D is possibly TRBD1 (6 bases). The CDR3 loop spans 13 amino acids. Germline V CDR1 and CDR2: SEHNR, FQNEAQ (reference sequence). Between the trimmed V and J ends, which lost 5 bases and 4 bases, there was a span of 11 bases. This chain's CDR3 is CASSVQGTYGYTF. Written as DNA, the CDR3 is TGTGCCAGCAGCGTCCAGGGGACCTATGGCTACACCTTC. Full variable domain (missing parts from reference TRBV7-9 and TRBJ1-2): DTGVSQNPRHKITKRGQNVTFRCDPISEHNRLYWYRQTLGQGPEFLTYFQNEAQLEKSRLLSDRFSAERPKGSFSTLEIQRTEQGDSAMYLCASSVQGTYGYTFGSGTRLTVV.

This chain connects TRBV9 to TRBJ2-1; TRBD2 matches 7 bases. CDR1 and CDR2 from the germline V gene are SGDLS and YYNGEE. The length of the CDR3 is 14 residues. V was pared by 4 bases and J by 4 bases, with 5 bases of the junction left unmatched. The CDR3 DNA reads TGTGCCAGCAGCCCCAGCGGGAATTACAATGAGCAGTTCTTC. Protein: CASSPSGNYNEQFF.

This chain links TRBV10-3 with TRBJ1-2; 7 bases match TRBD1. This CDR3 comprises 12 residues. Germline trimming cut 4 bases from V and 8 bases from J; bases unmatched to any gene: 4. CDR1 and CDR2 (germline): ENHRY, SYGVKD. The CDR3 is CAISGDSLGYTF. The CDR3, as DNA: TGTGCCATCAGTGGGGACAGCCTCGGCTACACCTTC.

This clone has just one count. This sequence joins TRBV5-1 and TRBJ2-7; 9 bases agree with TRBD1. Unmatched junction bases numbered 10, after V lost 4 bases and J lost 5 bases. From germline, CDR1 is SGHRS and CDR2 YFSETQ. The CDR3 is 15 amino acids. CDR3 sequence: CASSLGQGQTHEQYF. In DNA, the CDR3 is TGCGCCAGCAGCCTCGGACAGGGGCAAACCCACGAGCAGTACTTC.

The CDR3 region is CASSLRGKVTDTQYF. In DNA form, the CDR3 reads TGTGCCAGCAGTTTACGGGGGAAGGTGACAGATACGCAGTATTTT. The chain is built from TRBV27 and TRBJ2-3, with D tentatively TRBD2 (6 bases). CDR1 MNHEY and CDR2 SMNVEV come from the germline V gene (reference sequence). The CDR3 has 15 amino acids. V was pared by 2 bases and J by 3 bases, with 12 bases between.

V usage is TRBV6-6 and J usage is TRBJ1-1; D remains ambiguous. Germline V CDR1 and CDR2: MNHNY, SVGAGI (reference sequence). V gave up 7 bases and J gave up 3 bases, with 6 bases separating them. CDR3 length: 11 residues. The CDR3: CASMRDTEAFF. The CDR3 DNA reads as TGTGCCAGCATGCGGGACACTGAAGCTTTCTTT.

The chain carries TRBV7-9 and TRBJ2-5; D may be TRBD1 (7 bases). The CDR3 totals 14 residues. Germline CDR1 is SEHNR and CDR2 is FQNEAQ (reference sequence). V lost 4 bases and J 4 bases, leaving 13 bases between the germline ends. DNA for the CDR3: TGTGCCAGCAGCTCTCACAGGGGAGGAGAGACCCAGTACTTC. This gives the protein CASSSHRGGETQYF.

A few counts support this clone. This chain links TRBV28 with TRBJ2-5, with 8 bases fitting TRBD1. With V trimmed by 3 bases and J by 1 base, 1 base remained unmatched. Germline CDR1 MDHEN, CDR2 SYDVKM. The length of the CDR3 is 14 residues. CDR3 coding DNA: TGTGCCAGCAGTTTCGACAGGGGCCAAGAGACCCAGTACTTC. It specifies CASSFDRGQETQYF.

The chain uses TRBV11-2 and TRBJ2-2; TRBD2 matches 8 bases. The CDR3 has 15 residues. The ends lost 1 base at V and 5 bases at J; junction bases unmatched: 3. Germline CDR1 and CDR2: SGHAT and FQNNGV. The CDR3: CASSLVASGTGELFF. The CDR3 nucleotides read TGTGCCAGCAGCTTAGTTGCTAGCGGGACCGGGGAGCTGTTTTTT.

The V and J genes are TRBV7-6 and TRBJ1-3, with D perhaps TRBD1 (5 bases). The CDR3 extends over 16 amino acids. The germline V gene has CDR1 SGHVS and CDR2 FNYEAQ. The germline V and J ends were trimmed by 4 bases and 8 bases, with 21 bases remaining between them. The CDR3 loop is CASSSPRGTGGYTIYF. The DNA for the CDR3 is TGTGCCAGCAGCTCCCCCCGGGGGACGGGGGGATACACCATATATTTT.

The CDR3 is CASSFSSGNYGYTF. The CDR3 DNA follows: TGCGCCAGCAGCTTTTCATCCGGGAACTATGGCTACACCTTC. The chain carries TRBV5-1 and TRBJ1-2; D gene uncertain. Germline V gene lookup returns CDR1 SGHRS and CDR2 YFSETQ. The CDR3 is made up of 14 amino acids. Trimming cost V 2 bases and J 2 bases, with 10 bases left between them. Full variable domain (remainder filled in from reference TRBV5-1 and TRBJ1-2): KAGVTQTPRYLIKTRGQQVTLSCSPISGHRSVSWYQQTPGQGLQFLFEYFSETQRNKGNFPGRFSGRQFSNSRSEMNVSTLELGDSALYLCASSFSSGNYGYTFGSGTRLTVV.

The chain has TRBV15 and TRBJ2-7, with D possibly TRBD1 on 5 matching bases. Trimming pared 0 bases from V and 0 bases from J, leaving 12 bases between. Germline V gene sequence: CDR1 LNHNV, CDR2 YYDKDF (reference sequence). This CDR3 contains 16 residues. The CDR3 DNA sequence: TGTGCCACCAGCAGAGATCCCCAGGGATACTCCTACGAGCAGTACTTC. Protein sequence: CATSRDPQGYSYEQYF.

The sample holds a few counts of this clone. The chain couples TRBV19 to TRBJ2-6; TRBD1 matches at 11 bases. V was pared by 6 bases and J by 2 bases, with 9 bases of the junction left unmatched. This CDR3 region has 18 residues. CDR1 and CDR2 from the germline V gene are LNHDA and SQIVND (reference sequence). In DNA, the CDR3 is TGTGCCAGTAGGGCCACGGACAGGGGGCGGACTGGGGCCAACGTCCTGACTTTC. Translating gives CASRATDRGRTGANVLTF.

V and J are TRBV7-9 and TRBJ2-3; D is unclear. CDR1 is SEHNR and CDR2 is FQNEAQ in the germline V gene (reference sequence). The CDR3 covers 13 residues. V was cut by 8 bases and J by 0 bases, with 9 bases left in between. Here the CDR3 reads CASVGRSTDTQYF. DNA of the CDR3: TGTGCCAGCGTGGGCCGTAGCACAGATACGCAGTATTTT.